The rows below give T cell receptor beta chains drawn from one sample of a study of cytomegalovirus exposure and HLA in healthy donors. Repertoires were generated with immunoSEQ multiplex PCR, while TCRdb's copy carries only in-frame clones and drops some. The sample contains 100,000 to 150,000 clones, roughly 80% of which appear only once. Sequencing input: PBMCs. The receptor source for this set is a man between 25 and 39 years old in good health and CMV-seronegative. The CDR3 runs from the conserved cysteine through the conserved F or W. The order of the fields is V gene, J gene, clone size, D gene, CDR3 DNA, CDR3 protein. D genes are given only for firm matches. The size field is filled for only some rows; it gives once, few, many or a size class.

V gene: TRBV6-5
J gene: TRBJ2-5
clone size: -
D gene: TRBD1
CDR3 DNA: TGTGCCAGCAGTTACTCGACAGGGCTCCAAGAGACCCAGTACTTC
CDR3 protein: CASSYSTGLQETQYF

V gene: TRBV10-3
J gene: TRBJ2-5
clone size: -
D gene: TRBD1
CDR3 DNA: TGTGCCATCAGCCCTCAGGGGGTAAAAGAGACCCAGTACTTC
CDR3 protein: CAISPQGVKETQYF

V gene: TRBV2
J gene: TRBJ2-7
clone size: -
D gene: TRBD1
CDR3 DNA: TGTGCCAGCAAGGACAGGAACTCCTACGAGCAGTACTTC
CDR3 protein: CASKDRNSYEQYF

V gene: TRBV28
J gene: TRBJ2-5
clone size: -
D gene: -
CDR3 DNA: TGTGCCAGCAGTTTGTCTAACGGGCAAGAGACCCAGTACTTC
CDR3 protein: CASSLSNGQETQYF

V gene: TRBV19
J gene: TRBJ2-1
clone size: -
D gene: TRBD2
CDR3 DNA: TGTGCCAGTAGTATGGGGACTAGCGTCTACAATGAGCAGTTCTTC
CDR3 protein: CASSMGTSVYNEQFF

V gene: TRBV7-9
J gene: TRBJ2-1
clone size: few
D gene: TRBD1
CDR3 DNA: TGTTCCAGTGAACCCGGGACAGGGGGCCCTAATGACAATGAGCAGTTCTTC
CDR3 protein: CSSEPGTGGPNDNEQFF

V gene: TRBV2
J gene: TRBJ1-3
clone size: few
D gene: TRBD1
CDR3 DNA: TGTGCCAGCATCCCTGGACAGGGCAATGGAAACACCATATATTTT
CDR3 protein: CASIPGQGNGNTIYF

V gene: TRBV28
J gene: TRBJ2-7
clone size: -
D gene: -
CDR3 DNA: TGTGCCAGCAGTTTATGGACCCAGGGTGGCGACGAGCAGTACTTC
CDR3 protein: CASSLWTQGGDEQYF

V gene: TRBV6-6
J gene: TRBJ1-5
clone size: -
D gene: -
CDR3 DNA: TGTGCCAGCAGTTACGACTCTTACCAGCATTTT
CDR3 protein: CASSYDSYQHF

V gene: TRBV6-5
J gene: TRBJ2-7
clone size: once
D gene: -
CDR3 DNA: TGTGCCAGCAGGCCCGGGGGAGCGAGATACGAGCAGTACTTC
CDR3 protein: CASRPGGARYEQYF

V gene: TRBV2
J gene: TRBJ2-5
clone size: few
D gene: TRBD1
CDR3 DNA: TGTGCCAGCAGTTCGGGACAGGGAGAGGGTCAAGAGACCCAGTACTTC
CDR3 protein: CASSSGQGEGQETQYF

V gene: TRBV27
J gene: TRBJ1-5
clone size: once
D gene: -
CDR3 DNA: TGTGCCAGCAGCGGGACTCGCGAGCAGCCCCAGCATTTT
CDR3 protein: CASSGTREQPQHF

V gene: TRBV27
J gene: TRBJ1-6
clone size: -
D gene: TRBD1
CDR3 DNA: TGTGCCAGCAGTTTGTGGGACAGGGGGGATTCACCCCTCCACTTT
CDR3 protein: CASSLWDRGDSPLHF

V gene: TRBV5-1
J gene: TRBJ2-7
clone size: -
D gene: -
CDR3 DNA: TGCGCCAGCAGCTTGGTCTCAGGGCCGATCTACGAGCAGTACTTC
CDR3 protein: CASSLVSGPIYEQYF

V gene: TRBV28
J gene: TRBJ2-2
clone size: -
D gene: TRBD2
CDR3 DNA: TGTGCCAGCAGTCGCGAGCGGGGGGCCGGGGAGCTGTTTTTT
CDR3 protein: CASSRERGAGELFF

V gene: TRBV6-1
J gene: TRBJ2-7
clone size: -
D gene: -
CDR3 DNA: TGTGCCAGCAGCGAGAGAGCGCCCCCCAGGGGGTACTTC
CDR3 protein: CASSERAPPRGYF

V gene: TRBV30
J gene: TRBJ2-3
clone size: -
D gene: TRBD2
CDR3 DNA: TGTGCCTGGAGTGGTAGCGGGGGGGCAGATACGCAGTATTTT
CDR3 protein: CAWSGSGGADTQYF

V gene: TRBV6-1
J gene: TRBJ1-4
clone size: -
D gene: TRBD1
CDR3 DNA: TGTGCCAGCCGGCGGGGACAGGGATCTGAAAAACTGTTTTTT
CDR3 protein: CASRRGQGSEKLFF

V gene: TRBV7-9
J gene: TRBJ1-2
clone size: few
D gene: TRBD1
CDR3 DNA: TGTGCCAGCAGCCATATGCTGGGACAGGGGTCCTACACCTTC
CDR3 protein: CASSHMLGQGSYTF

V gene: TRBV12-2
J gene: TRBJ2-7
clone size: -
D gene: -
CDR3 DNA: TGTGCAAGTCGCTTAGTCGTCAGGATCTCCTACGAGCAGTACTTC
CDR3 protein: CASRLVVRISYEQYF

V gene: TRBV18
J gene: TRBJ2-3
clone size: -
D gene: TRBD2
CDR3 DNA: TGTGCCAGCTCACCCAGAAGCGGGGGACGCACAGATACGCAGTATTTT
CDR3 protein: CASSPRSGGRTDTQYF

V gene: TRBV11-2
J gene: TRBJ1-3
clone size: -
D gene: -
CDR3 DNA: TGTGCCAGCAGCTTAGAGCCGACAGGTCGCTCTGGAAACACCATATATTTT
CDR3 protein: CASSLEPTGRSGNTIYF

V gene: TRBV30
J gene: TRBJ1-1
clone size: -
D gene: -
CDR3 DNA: TGTGCCTGGAGGCCTTTACCCCCAAGGGGCACTGAAGCTTTCTTT
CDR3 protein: CAWRPLPPRGTEAFF

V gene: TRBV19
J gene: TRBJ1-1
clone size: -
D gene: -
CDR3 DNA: TGTGCCAGTAGACAAGTAGGCGTGGCCAGGACAGCTCGGGCTTTCTTT
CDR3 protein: CASRQVGVARTARAFF

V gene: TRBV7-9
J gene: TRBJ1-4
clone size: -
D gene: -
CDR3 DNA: TGTGCCAGCAGCTTAAAGGACAGAATCGATGAAAAACTGTTTTTT
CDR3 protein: CASSLKDRIDEKLFF

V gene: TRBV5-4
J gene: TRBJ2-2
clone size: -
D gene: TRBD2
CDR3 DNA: TGTGCCAGCAGTCCCGGACTAGCGGGGAACACCGGGGAGCTGTTTTTT
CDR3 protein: CASSPGLAGNTGELFF

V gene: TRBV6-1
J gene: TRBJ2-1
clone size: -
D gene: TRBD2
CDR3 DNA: TGTGCCACCGGGAGGGGTTGGTACAATGAGCAGTTCTTC
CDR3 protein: CATGRGWYNEQFF

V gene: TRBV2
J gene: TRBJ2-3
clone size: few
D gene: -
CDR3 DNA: TGTGCCGTCACGACAGTGTTTAACACAGATACGCAGTATTTT
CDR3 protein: CAVTTVFNTDTQYF